This paragraph covers one T cell receptor beta chain sequence. The V and J ends lost 5 bases and 8 bases, in that order; junction bases with no gene match: 8. The germline CDR1 and CDR2 sequences are MNHNY and SVGAGI (reference sequence). This CDR3 region has 15 residues. This specimen belongs to a study of cytomegalovirus exposure and HLA in healthy donors. Use of 60 Vbeta and 13 Jbeta primers characterized the PCR. This table comes from immunoSEQ multiplex PCR, and its TCRdb copy is limited to in-frame clones, with some not included. The data show 100,000 to 150,000 clones, with under 85% seen just once and 4% to 4.5% held by the top ten.

The receptor comes from a woman between 50 and 59 years old in good health and CMV-seropositive. The chain has TRBV6-6 and TRBJ1-6, with TRBD1 matching over 8 bases. The specimen was PBMCs. The CDR3 protein is CASSQTRTGHSPLHF. CDR3 coding DNA: TGTGCCAGCAGTCAGACCCGGACAGGGCATTCACCCCTCCACTTT.